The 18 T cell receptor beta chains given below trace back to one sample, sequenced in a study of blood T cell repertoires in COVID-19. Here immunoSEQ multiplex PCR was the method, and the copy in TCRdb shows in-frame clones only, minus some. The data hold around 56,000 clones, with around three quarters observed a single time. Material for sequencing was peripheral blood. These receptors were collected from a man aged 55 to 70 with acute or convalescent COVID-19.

This CDR3 is CASAGGGGETQYF. DNA for the CDR3: TGTGCCAGCGCGGGCGGGGGGGGTGAGACCCAGTACTTC. J is TRBJ2-5 and V is TRBV7-2, with 9 bases fitting TRBD2. This CDR3 is 13 amino acids long. The germline CDR1 and CDR2 sequences are SGHTA and FQGNSA. J gave up 5 bases and V 8 bases, and 6 bases lay outside the gene matches.

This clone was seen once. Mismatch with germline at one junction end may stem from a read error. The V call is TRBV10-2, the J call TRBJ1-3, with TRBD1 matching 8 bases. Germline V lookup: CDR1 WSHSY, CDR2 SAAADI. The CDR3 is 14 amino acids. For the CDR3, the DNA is TGCGTCAGCAGTTGGCAGGGGGCCGAAGACACCATATATTTT. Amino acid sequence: CVSSWQGAEDTIYF.

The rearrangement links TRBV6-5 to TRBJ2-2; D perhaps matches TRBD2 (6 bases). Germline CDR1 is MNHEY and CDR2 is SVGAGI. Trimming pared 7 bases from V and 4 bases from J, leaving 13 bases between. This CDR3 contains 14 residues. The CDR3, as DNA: TGTGCCAGCACCCCGGGGGAGGCCACCGGGGAGCTGTTTTTT. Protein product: CASTPGEATGELFF.

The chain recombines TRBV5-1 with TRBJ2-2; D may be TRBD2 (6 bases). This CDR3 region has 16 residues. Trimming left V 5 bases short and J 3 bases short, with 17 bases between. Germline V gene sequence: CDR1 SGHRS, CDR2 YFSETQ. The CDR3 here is CASSPLGGLHTGELFF. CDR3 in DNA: TGCGCCAGCAGTCCCTTGGGGGGACTGCACACCGGGGAGCTGTTTTTT.

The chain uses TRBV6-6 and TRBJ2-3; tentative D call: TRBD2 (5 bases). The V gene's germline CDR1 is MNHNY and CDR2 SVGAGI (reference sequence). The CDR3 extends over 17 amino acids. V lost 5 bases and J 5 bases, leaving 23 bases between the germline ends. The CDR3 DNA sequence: TGTGCCAGCAGTCCTAACGTGAGAGGGTACGAGAGAGATACGCAGTATTTT. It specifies CASSPNVRGYERDTQYF.

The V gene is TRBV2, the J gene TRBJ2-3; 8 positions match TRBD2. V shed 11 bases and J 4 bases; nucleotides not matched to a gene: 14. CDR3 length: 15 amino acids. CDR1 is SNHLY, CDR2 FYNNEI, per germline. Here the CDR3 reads CAPGVRAGVADTQYF. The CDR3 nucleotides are TGTGCCCCCGGGGTAAGAGCGGGGGTGGCAGATACGCAGTATTTT.

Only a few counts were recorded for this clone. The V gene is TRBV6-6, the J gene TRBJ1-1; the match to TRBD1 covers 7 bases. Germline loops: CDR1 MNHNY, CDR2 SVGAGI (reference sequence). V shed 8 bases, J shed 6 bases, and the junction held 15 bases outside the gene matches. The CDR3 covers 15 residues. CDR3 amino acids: CASLRTGTARSEAFF. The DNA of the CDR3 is TGTGCCAGCCTTCGAACCGGGACAGCAAGATCTGAAGCTTTCTTT.

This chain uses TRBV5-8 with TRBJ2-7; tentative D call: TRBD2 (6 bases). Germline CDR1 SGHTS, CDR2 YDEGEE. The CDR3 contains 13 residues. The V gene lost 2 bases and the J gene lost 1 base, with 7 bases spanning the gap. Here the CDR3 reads CASSFGGSYEQYF. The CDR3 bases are TGTGCCAGCAGCTTCGGAGGGTCCTACGAGCAGTACTTC.

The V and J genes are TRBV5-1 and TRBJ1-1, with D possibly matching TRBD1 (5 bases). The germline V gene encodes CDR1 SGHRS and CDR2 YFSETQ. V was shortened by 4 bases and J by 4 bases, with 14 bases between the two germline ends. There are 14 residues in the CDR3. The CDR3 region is CASSNRRGGTEAFF. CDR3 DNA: TGCGCCAGCAGCAATAGGAGGGGTGGCACTGAAGCTTTCTTT.

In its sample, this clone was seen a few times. The CDR3 protein is CASSLPGDYGYTF. CDR3 bases: TGTGCCAGCAGCTTACCAGGGGACTATGGCTACACCTTC. This chain joins TRBV7-2 and TRBJ1-2; D may be TRBD1 (6 bases). The CDR3 contains 13 residues. Germline V gene sequence: CDR1 SGHTA, CDR2 FQGNSA. V shed 2 bases and J shed 3 bases, with 7 bases lying between them.

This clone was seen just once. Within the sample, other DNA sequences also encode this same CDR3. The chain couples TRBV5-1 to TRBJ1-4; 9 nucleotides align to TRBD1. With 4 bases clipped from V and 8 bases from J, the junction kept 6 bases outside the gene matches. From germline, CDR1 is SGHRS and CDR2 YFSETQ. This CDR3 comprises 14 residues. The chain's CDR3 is CASSPGQGGEKLFF. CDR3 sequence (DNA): TGCGCCAGCAGCCCGGGACAGGGAGGAGAAAAACTGTTTTTT.

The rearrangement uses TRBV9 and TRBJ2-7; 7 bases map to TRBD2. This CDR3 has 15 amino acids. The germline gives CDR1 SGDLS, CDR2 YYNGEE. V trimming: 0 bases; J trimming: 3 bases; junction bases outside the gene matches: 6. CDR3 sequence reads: CASSVEGGRYYEQYF. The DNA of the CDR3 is TGTGCCAGCAGCGTAGAGGGAGGGCGCTACTACGAGCAGTACTTC.

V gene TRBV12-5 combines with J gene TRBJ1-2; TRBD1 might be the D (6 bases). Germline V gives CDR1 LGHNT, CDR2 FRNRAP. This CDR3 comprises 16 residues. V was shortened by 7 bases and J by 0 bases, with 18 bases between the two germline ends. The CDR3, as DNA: TGTGCTAGTGCAGAGGACAGTCTACCTTCTAACTATGGCTACACCTTC. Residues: CASAEDSLPSNYGYTF.

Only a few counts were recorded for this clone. The CDR3 DNA follows: TGTGCCAGCTCACCCCCCTTCACAGATACGCAGTATTTT. Amino acids: CASSPPFTDTQYF. This sequence joins TRBV18 and TRBJ2-3; D gene unclear. CDR3 length equals 13 residues. Trimming left V 3 bases short and J 2 bases short, with 6 bases between. CDR1 KGHSH and CDR2 LQKENI come from the germline V gene. Complete variable domain (other parts from reference TRBV18 and TRBJ2-3): NAGVMQNPRHLVRRRGQEARLRCSPMKGHSHVYWYRQLPEEGLKFMVYLQKENIIDESGMPKERFSAEFPKEGPSILRIQQVVRGDSAAYFCASSPPFTDTQYFGPGTRLTVL.

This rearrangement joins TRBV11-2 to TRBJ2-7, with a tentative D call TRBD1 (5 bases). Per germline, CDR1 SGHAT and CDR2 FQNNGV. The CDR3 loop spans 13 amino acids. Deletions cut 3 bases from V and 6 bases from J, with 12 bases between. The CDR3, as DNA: TGTGCCAGCAGCTTCGTCAGACAGAGCGAGCAGTACTTC. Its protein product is CASSFVRQSEQYF.

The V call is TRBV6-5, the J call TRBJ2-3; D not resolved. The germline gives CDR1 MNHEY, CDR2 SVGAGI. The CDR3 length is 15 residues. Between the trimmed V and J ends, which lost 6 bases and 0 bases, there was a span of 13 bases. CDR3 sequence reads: CASRPRIPSTDTQYF. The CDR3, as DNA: TGTGCCAGCAGACCCAGAATCCCTAGCACAGATACGCAGTATTTT.

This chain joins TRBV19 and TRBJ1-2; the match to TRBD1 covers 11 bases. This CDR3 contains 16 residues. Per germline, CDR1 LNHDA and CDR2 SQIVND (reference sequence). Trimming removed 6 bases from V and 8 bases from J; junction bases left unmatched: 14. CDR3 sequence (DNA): TGTGCCAGTAGCCTCTTGGGACAGGGGGAGGAGGGCGGCTACACCTTC. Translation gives CASSLLGQGEEGGYTF.

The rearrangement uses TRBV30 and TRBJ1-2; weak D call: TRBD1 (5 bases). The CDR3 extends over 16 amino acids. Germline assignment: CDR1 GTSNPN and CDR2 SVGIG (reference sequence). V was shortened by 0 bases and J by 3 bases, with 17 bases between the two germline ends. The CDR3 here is CAWSVLWDLPYYGYTF. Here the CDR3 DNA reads TGTGCCTGGAGTGTTTTGTGGGACTTACCCTACTATGGCTACACCTTC.